Below, 15 T cell receptor beta chains from the same sample are listed, as sequenced in a study of blood T cell repertoires in COVID-19 (dated by TCRdb to 2019 to 2021). Libraries were prepared through the immunoSEQ multiplex PCR assay. TCRdb mirrors the immuneACCESS table, restricted to in-frame sequences. Some clones are absent from its copies; in checked studies, under half trace to an unresolved V gene, and the reason for the others is unknown. For this sample there are approximately 110,000 clones; 75% to 90% appear just once. The top ten hold about 3% of the sample. The sequenced sample consisted of peripheral blood. The origin of the receptors is a woman of 80 years or more with COVID-19, enrolled during active disease.

V and J are TRBV27 and TRBJ2-3, with 8 bases fitting TRBD2. CDR3 length: 13 amino acids. V lost 6 bases to trimming and J lost 7 bases; unmatched junction nucleotides: 6. The germline V gene has CDR1 MNHEY and CDR2 SMNVEV (reference sequence). The CDR3 protein is CASSSGTRYTQYF. The CDR3 DNA sequence: TGTGCCAGCAGCTCCGGGACTAGATATACGCAGTATTTT.

The chain couples TRBV27 to TRBJ1-5; the match to TRBD1 covers 7 bases. The CDR3 consists of 13 residues. Looked up from germline, CDR1 is MNHEY and CDR2 is SMNVEV (reference sequence). V shed 5 bases and J 8 bases; nucleotides not matched to a gene: 6. Written as DNA, the CDR3 is TGTGCCAGCAGTCTAGGGGGCTGGGAGCCCCAGCATTTT. Residues: CASSLGGWEPQHF.

The CDR3 loop is CASSRQPIPGQGYETQYF. The DNA of the CDR3 is TGTGCCAGCAGCCGCCAGCCAATCCCGGGACAGGGTTACGAGACCCAGTACTTC. The rearrangement uses TRBV3-1 (or the pseudogene TRBV3-2) and TRBJ2-5, with 9 bases lining up with TRBD1. V dropped 4 bases and J dropped 5; count of bases not matched to a gene: 17. CDR1 is LGHDT and CDR2 is YNNKEL in the germline V gene (reference sequence). This CDR3 contains 18 residues.

The chain combines TRBV5-1 with TRBJ2-5, with D possibly matching TRBD2 (5 bases). V lost 2 bases and J 3 bases, leaving 5 bases between the germline ends. Germline V lookup: CDR1 SGHRS, CDR2 YFSETQ. This CDR3 has 12 amino acids. CDR3 sequence: CASSFGEETQYF. The CDR3 nucleotides read TGCGCCAGCAGCTTCGGGGAAGAGACCCAGTACTTC.

This clone occurred once. This sequence joins TRBV7-2 and TRBJ2-1; possibly TRBD2 for D (6 bases). The V gene lost 0 bases and the J gene lost 4 bases, with 10 bases spanning the gap. Germline V gene sequence: CDR1 SGHTA, CDR2 FQGNSA. This CDR3 is built from 15 residues. The CDR3 protein is CASSLAGGPYNEQFF. In DNA form, the CDR3 reads TGTGCCAGCAGCTTAGCGGGAGGACCATACAATGAGCAGTTCTTC.

This clone has only one observation. The rearrangement links TRBV6-5 to TRBJ2-1, with D tentatively TRBD2 (5 bases). Looked up from germline, CDR1 is MNHEY and CDR2 is SVGAGI. Deletions cut 6 bases from V and 5 bases from J, with 17 bases between. The CDR3 is 15 amino acids. The CDR3 region is CASRRTSTVNNEQFF. The CDR3 DNA follows: TGTGCCAGCAGACGGACTTCTACCGTAAACAATGAGCAGTTCTTC.

The rearrangement uses TRBV28 and TRBJ1-5, with 10 bases that match TRBD1. CDR1 is MDHEN and CDR2 is SYDVKM in the germline V gene. Trimming took 4 bases from V and 5 from J; bases not matched to a gene: 5. The CDR3 spans 15 residues. The CDR3 DNA sequence: TGTGCCAGCAGTTCCGGGACAGGGGCTTATCAGCCCCAGCATTTT. Translated, it gives CASSSGTGAYQPQHF.

The V and J genes are TRBV3-1 (or the pseudogene TRBV3-2) and TRBJ1-5; D remains ambiguous. The CDR3 has 14 residues. V shed 1 base and J shed 7 bases, with 11 bases lying between them. Germline-derived CDR1 and CDR2 are LGHDT and YNNKEL (reference sequence). The CDR3 loop is CASSQVGRAQPQHF. Here the CDR3 DNA reads TGTGCCAGCAGCCAAGTCGGGAGAGCCCAGCCCCAGCATTTT.

The rearrangement links TRBV6-5 to TRBJ2-1; TRBD2 aligns across 10 bases. The germline gives CDR1 MNHEY, CDR2 SVGAGI. There are 15 residues in the CDR3. Germline trimming cut 4 bases from V and 4 bases from J; bases unmatched to any gene: 4. Here the CDR3 reads CASSSKAGGYNEQFF. The CDR3 DNA sequence: TGTGCCAGCAGTTCAAAAGCGGGAGGGTACAATGAGCAGTTCTTC.

This rearrangement joins TRBV3-1 (or the pseudogene TRBV3-2) to TRBJ1-2; D gene unclear. CDR3 length equals 14 residues. The V gene lost 0 bases and the J gene lost 13 bases, with 18 bases spanning the gap. The germline gives CDR1 LGHDT, CDR2 YNNKEL (reference sequence). For the CDR3, the DNA is TGTGCCAGCAGCCAAGATTTCCGGGAGGGTTCGCCCACCTTC. Its protein product is CASSQDFREGSPTF.

The rearrangement uses TRBV7-2 and TRBJ1-5; TRBD1 is a possible D gene (6 bases). There are 15 residues in the CDR3. V shed 5 bases and J shed 3 bases, with 14 bases lying between them. Germline V gene lookup returns CDR1 SGHTA and CDR2 FQGNSA. In DNA, the CDR3 is TGTGCCAGCAGCCCGGGGGGCGGCAACAATCAGCCCCAGCATTTT. It translates to CASSPGGGNNQPQHF.

The chain recombines TRBV7-2 with TRBJ2-7, with a weak D call TRBD2 (6 bases). V was cut by 4 bases and J by 6 bases, with 10 bases left in between. Per the germline V gene, CDR1 is SGHTA and CDR2 is FQGNSA. The length of the CDR3 is 12 residues. The CDR3: CASSSPGGEQYF. DNA of the CDR3: TGTGCCAGCAGCTCCCCCGGGGGCGAGCAGTACTTC.

V gene TRBV2 combines with J gene TRBJ1-1; 10 nucleotides line up with TRBD1. This CDR3 contains 17 residues. CDR1 SNHLY and CDR2 FYNNEI come from the germline V gene. V was clipped by 5 bases and J by 1 base; unmatched bases: 10. CDR3 region: CASSWTGGVSWNTEAFF. The DNA of the CDR3 is TGTGCCAGCAGTTGGACAGGGGGTGTTAGCTGGAACACTGAAGCTTTCTTT.

The CDR3 DNA reads as TGTGCCAGCAGCCGTTTAGCTCAAGAGACCCAGTACTTC. It encodes CASSRLAQETQYF. The chain has TRBV7-2 and TRBJ2-5; D not certain. This CDR3 has 13 amino acids. Germline loops: CDR1 SGHTA, CDR2 FQGNSA. V dropped 5 bases and J dropped 2 bases, with 9 bases sitting between them.

A single count supports this clone. The chain combines TRBV2 with TRBJ2-7, with TRBD2 matching 13 bases. This CDR3 has 14 residues. Germline V gene lookup returns CDR1 SNHLY and CDR2 FYNNEI. Trimming at V came to 6 bases and at J to 6 bases, leaving 5 bases not matched to a gene. Written as DNA, the CDR3 is TGTGCCAGCAGGCCTTGGACTAGCGGGAGCGAGCAGTACTTC. This sequence encodes CASRPWTSGSEQYF.